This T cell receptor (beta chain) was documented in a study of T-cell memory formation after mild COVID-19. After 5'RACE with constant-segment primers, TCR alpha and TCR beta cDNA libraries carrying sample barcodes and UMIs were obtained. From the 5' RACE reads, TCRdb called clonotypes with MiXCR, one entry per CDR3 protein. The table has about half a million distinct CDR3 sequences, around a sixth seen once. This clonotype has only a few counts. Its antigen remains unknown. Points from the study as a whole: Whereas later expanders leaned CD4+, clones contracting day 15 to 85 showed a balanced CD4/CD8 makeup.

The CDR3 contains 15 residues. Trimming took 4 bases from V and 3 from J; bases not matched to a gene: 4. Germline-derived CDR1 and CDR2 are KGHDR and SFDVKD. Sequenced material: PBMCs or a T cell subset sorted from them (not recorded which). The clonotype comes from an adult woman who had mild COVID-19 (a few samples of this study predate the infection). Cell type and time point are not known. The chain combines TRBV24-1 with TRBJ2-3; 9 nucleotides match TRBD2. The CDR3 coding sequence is TGTGCCACCAGTGAACGGACTAGCGTGACAGATACGCAGTATTTT. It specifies CATSERTSVTDTQYF.